This T cell receptor beta chain originates from a study of cytomegalovirus exposure and HLA in healthy donors. Study summary: According to later analysis, the same platform produced the 100 to 150 validation and several hundred first-cohort repertoires.

Trimming cost V 3 bases and J 6 bases; bases outside gene matches: 9. This CDR3 has 17 residues. Germline loops: CDR1 SGHDN, CDR2 FVKESK. This table comes from immunoSEQ multiplex PCR, and its TCRdb copy is limited to in-frame clones, with some not included. The data hold tens of thousands of clones, with roughly 94% observed a single time. General study findings and limits: There were three CMV-associated chains whose specificity for CMV antigens was confirmed in vitro. Cytomegalovirus association was listed for under 200 TCR beta chains.

The sample holds one count of this clone. Antigen specificity is unknown. Sequencing was done on a sample of PBMCs. The TCR comes from a young man in good health and CMV-seronegative. V and J are TRBV14 and TRBJ2-2; TRBD2 aligns across 11 bases. CDR3 residues: CASSHHLGTSGAGELFF. The CDR3 region has the DNA TGTGCCAGCAGCCACCACCTTGGGACTAGCGGCGCCGGGGAGCTGTTTTTT.